The T cell receptor (beta chain) described here comes from a study of blood T cell repertoires in COVID-19. The wider study: Specimens from acute and convalescent COVID-19 originated in the United States, Italy and Spain. T cells, B-cell-depleted T cells, or PBMCs provided the cDNA or gDNA that served as material.

This CDR3 has 15 amino acids. Trimming at V came to 6 bases and at J to 8 bases, leaving 10 bases not matched to a gene. Germline V lookup: CDR1 SNHLY, CDR2 FYNNEI. This clone was observed at least ten times. The repertoire was sequenced with immunoSEQ multiplex PCR; TCRdb's copy has only in-frame clones and lacks some. The sample has 200,000 to 250,000 clones; around 80% are singletons. Sequences were obtained from peripheral blood. This sequence joins TRBV2 and TRBJ2-1; 10 nucleotides match TRBD1. The clonotype was recovered from a human donor in a cohort sampled during active COVID-19. CDR3 DNA: TGTGCCAGCAGCTACATGGGACAGGGGATTTATGAGCAGTTCTTC. Protein: CASSYMGQGIYEQFF. Variable domain in full (rest from reference TRBV2 and TRBJ2-1): EPEVTQTPSHQVTQMGQEVILRCVPISNHLYFYWYRQILGQKVEFLVSFYNNEISEKSEIFDDQFSVERPDGSNFTLKIRSTKLEDSAMYFCASSYMGQGIYEQFFGPGTRLTVL.